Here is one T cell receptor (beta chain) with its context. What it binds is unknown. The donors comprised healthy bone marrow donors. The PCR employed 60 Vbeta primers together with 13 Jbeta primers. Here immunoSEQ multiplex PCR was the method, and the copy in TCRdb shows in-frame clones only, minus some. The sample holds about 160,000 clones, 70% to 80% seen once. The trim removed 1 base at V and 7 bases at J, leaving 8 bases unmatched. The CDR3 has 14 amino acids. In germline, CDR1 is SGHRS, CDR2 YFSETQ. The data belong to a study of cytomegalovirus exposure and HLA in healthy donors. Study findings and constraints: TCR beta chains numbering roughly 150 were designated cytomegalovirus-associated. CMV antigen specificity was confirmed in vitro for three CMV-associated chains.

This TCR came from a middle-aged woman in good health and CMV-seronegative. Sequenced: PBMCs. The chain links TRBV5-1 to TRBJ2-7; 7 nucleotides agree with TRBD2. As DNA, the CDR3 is TGCGCCAGCAGCTTGAATGGGGGAGCGGGGGAGCAGTACTTC. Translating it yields CASSLNGGAGEQYF.